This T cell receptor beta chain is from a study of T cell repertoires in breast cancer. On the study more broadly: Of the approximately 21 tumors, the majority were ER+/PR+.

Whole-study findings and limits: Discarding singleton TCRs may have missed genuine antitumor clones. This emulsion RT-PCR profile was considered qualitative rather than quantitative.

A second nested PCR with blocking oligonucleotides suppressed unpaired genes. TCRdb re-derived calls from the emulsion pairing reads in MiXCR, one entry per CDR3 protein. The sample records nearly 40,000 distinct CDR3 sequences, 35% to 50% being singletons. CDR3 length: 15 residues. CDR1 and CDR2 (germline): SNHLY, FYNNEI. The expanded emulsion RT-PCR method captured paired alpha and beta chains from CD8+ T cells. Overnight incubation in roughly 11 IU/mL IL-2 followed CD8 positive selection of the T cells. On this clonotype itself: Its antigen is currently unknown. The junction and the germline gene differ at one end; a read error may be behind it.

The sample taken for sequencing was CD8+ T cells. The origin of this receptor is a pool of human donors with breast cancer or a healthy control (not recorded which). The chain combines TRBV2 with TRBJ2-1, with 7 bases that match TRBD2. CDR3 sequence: CTSTQAGVTYNEQFF. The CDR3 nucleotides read TGTACCAGCACCCAGGCGGGGGTTACCTACAATGAGCAGTTCTTC.